This T cell receptor beta chain was identified in a study of CD8 T cells in Susac syndrome. Reverse transcription of roughly 0.45 to 1 ug RNA was carried out with random hexamers. The method of amplification for TCR beta CDR3 was immunoSEQ multiplex PCR, covering 54 Vbeta and 13 Jbeta. One entry per CDR3 protein results from TCRdb running MiXCR on the immunoSEQ multiplex PCR reads. The sample shows approximately 150,000 distinct CDR3 sequences, roughly 95% of them seen only once. Negative isolation was applied to CD8+ and CD4+ T cells, and FACS enrichment was applied to TEMRA cells. Germline V gene sequence: CDR1 MNHEY, CDR2 SVGAGI. The CDR3 extends over 14 amino acids. V shed 0 bases and J shed 6 bases, with 11 bases lying between them.

The rearrangement links TRBV6-5 to TRBJ1-1; unclear D gene. The sequence derives from a human donor with multiple sclerosis. The sample comprised CD4+ T cells from PBMCs. The CDR3, as DNA: TGTGCCAGCAGTTACTCGAAAGGGTTGGCTGAAGCTTTCTTT. As protein: CASSYSKGLAEAFF.